Listed below are T cell receptor beta chains from one sample, sequenced in a study of T-cell reconstitution after alpha-beta-depleted transplantation in children. Using its own MiXCR run on the PCR reads, TCRdb lists one record per CDR3 protein. Of hundreds of thousands of distinct CDR3 sequences in the sample, roughly 11% are singletons; the top ten hold around 20%. The starting material was peripheral blood, obtained 180 days after TCRalphabeta/CD19-depleted stem cell transplant. The source of these receptors is a male patient between 2 and 10 years old who had a stem cell transplant for chronic granulomatous disease, so the T cells may come from the graft donor. The CDR3 runs from the conserved cysteine through the conserved F or W. A D gene is named only where the DNA matches it firmly. Expanded clones get a size class; other rows say once, few or many, or leave the size out.

D,J,size,V,DNA,CDR3
.,TRBJ2-7,many,TRBV24-1,TGTGCCACCAGTGATTTGGAAGGATACGAGCAGTACTTC,CATSDLEGYEQYF
.,TRBJ2-1,many,TRBV9,TGTGCCAGCAGCGTAGTTTCTAGTGCCTACAATGAGCAGTTCTTC,CASSVVSSAYNEQFF
.,TRBJ2-2,many,TRBV12-3/TRBV12-4,TGTGCCAGCAGTTTAGTGGACGGCAGGTACACCGGGGAGCTGTTTTTT,CASSLVDGRYTGELFF
TRBD1,TRBJ2-3,many,TRBV6-5,TGTGCCAGCAGTTACTCCACTGGGACAGCTACAGATACGCAGTATTTT,CASSYSTGTATDTQYF
.,TRBJ2-5,many,TRBV11-2,TGTGCCAGCAGCTTAGTGGATGGTAAAGAGACCCAGTACTTC,CASSLVDGKETQYF
.,TRBJ1-1,many,TRBV28,TGTGCCAGCAGTTTTACGGGGCGTTGGACTGAAGCTTTCTTT,CASSFTGRWTEAFF
TRBD2,TRBJ2-7,many,TRBV20-1,TGCAGTGTTTCGCTGGGACTAGTAGGCCAGCAGTACTTC,CSVSLGLVGQQYF
.,TRBJ2-5,.,TRBV3-1,TGTGCCAGCAGCCAACGGGATGGGACCCAGTACTTC,CASSQRDGTQYF
TRBD1,TRBJ2-4,many,TRBV11-1,TGTGCCAGCAGCGGGGGGACAGGGCTTGGAGACATTCAGTACTTC,CASSGGTGLGDIQYF
.,TRBJ1-3,many,TRBV10-2,TGCGCCAGCAGGTTTGGGGGGGATGGAAACACCATATATTTT,CASRFGGDGNTIYF
.,TRBJ2-3,.,TRBV7-7,TGTGCCAGCAGCTCAACTAGTCTGGGTACGCAGTATTTT,CASSSTSLGTQYF
.,TRBJ1-2,many,TRBV6-2/TRBV6-3,TGTGCCAGCAGTTCGACAGATCGTGGCTACACCTTC,CASSSTDRGYTF
TRBD1,TRBJ2-4,.,TRBV20-1,TGCAGTGCGGACCTTGGACAGGGGCCCAAAAACATTCAGTACTTC,CSADLGQGPKNIQYF
.,TRBJ2-2,many,TRBV9,TGTGCCAGCAGCGTAGTTGGAAACACCGGGGAGCTGTTTTTT,CASSVVGNTGELFF
TRBD2,TRBJ2-7,many,TRBV7-3,TGTGCCAGCAGCTTAGAAGGGACTAGCGGCTCCTACGAGCAGTACTTC,CASSLEGTSGSYEQYF
.,TRBJ2-2,few,TRBV5-1,TGCGCCAGCAGCTCCAGGGAGAACTCCGGGGAGCTGTTTTTT,CASSSRENSGELFF
.,TRBJ1-3,few,TRBV4-2,TGTGCCAGCAGCCAAGAACAGGGCTCTGGAAACACCATATATTTT,CASSQEQGSGNTIYF
.,TRBJ2-3,many,TRBV20-1,TGCAGTGCTAAGAAGCGCACGCAGTATTTT,CSAKKRTQYF
.,TRBJ2-2,.,TRBV2,TGTGCCAGCAAACTGAGGACGGGGGTGAACACCGGGGAGCTGTTTTTT,CASKLRTGVNTGELFF
TRBD2,TRBJ2-5,many,TRBV6-1,TGTGCCAGCAGTGTACGGGGGAGGGCCGGAGAGACCCAGTACTTC,CASSVRGRAGETQYF
.,TRBJ1-3,many,TRBV28,TGTGCCAGCAGTGCCGAGGTCGCTGGAAACACCATATATTTT,CASSAEVAGNTIYF
TRBD1,TRBJ1-2,many,TRBV5-1,TGCGCCAGCAGCCCGGGACAGGGCGCACCTAACTATGGCTACACCTTC,CASSPGQGAPNYGYTF
TRBD1,TRBJ1-5,.,TRBV2,TGTGCCAGCAGTGACGTTCGGGACAGGCAGAGGGTCGATCAGCCCCAGCATTTT,CASSDVRDRQRVDQPQHF
.,TRBJ2-7,many,TRBV7-2,TGTGCCAGCAACACCCGGAATTACGAGCAGTACTTC,CASNTRNYEQYF
.,TRBJ2-7,many,TRBV7-9,TGTGCCAGCAGCCCACGGGGGTTTCCCAACGAGCAGTACTTC,CASSPRGFPNEQYF
TRBD2,TRBJ2-1,many,TRBV29-1,TGCAGCGTTGAATTCAGCGGGGGGCCATACAATGAGCAGTTCTTC,CSVEFSGGPYNEQFF
TRBD2,TRBJ2-5,.,TRBV19,TGTGCCAGTACCCCACGGTCGGGGCTAGCGGCACTCCAGACCCAGTACTTC,CASTPRSGLAALQTQYF
TRBD1,TRBJ2-6,many,TRBV9,TGTGCCAGCAGCACCTCCGGGACAGGGGGGAGCAGGGGGGCCAACGTCCTGACTTTC,CASSTSGTGGSRGANVLTF
.,TRBJ2-3,many,TRBV2,TGTGCCAGCCGAAGTCGAGATACGCAGTATTTT,CASRSRDTQYF